This T cell receptor (beta chain) was captured in a study of blood T cell repertoires in COVID-19. In the study overall: The study drew acute and convalescent COVID-19 samples from the United States, Italy and Spain.

Produced via immunoSEQ multiplex PCR; TCRdb's table is partial and in-frame only. The sample records roughly 90,000 clones, 75% to 90% being singletons. This clone was seen once. The germline V and J ends were trimmed by 5 bases and 1 base, with 14 bases remaining between them. The V gene's germline CDR1 is MDHEN and CDR2 SYDVKM. The CDR3 loop spans 15 amino acids. Material for sequencing was peripheral blood. The sequence derives from an elderly woman with active or convalescent COVID-19. This chain uses TRBV28 with TRBJ2-5, with D possibly matching TRBD1 (5 bases). The CDR3 spells CASSPPEGVQETQYF. CDR3 sequence (DNA): TGTGCCAGCAGTCCGCCTGAAGGGGTCCAAGAGACCCAGTACTTC.